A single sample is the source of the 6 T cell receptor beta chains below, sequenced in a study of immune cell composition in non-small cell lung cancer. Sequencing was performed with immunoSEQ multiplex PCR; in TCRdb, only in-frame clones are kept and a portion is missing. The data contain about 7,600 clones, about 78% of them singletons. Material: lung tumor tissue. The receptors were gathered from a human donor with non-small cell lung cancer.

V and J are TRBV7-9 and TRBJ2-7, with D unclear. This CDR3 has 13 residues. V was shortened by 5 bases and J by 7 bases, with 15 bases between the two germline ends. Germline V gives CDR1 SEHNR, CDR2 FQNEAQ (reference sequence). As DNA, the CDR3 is TGTGCCAGCAGCCTAGGAACTGTCAGGGAGCAGTACTTC. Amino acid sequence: CASSLGTVREQYF.

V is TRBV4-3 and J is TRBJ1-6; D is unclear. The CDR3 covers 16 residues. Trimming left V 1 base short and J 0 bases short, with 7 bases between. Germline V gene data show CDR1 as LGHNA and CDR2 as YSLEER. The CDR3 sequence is CASSQGGSSYNSPLHF. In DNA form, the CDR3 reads TGCGCCAGCAGCCAAGGGGGTAGCTCCTATAATTCACCCCTCCACTTT.

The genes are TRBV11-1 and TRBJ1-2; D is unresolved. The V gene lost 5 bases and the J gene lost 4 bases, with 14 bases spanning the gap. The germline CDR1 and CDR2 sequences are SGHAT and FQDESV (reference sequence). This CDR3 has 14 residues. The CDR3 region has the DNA TGTGCCAGCAGCGACGCCCGGAGCGCCTATGGCTACACCTTC. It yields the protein CASSDARSAYGYTF.

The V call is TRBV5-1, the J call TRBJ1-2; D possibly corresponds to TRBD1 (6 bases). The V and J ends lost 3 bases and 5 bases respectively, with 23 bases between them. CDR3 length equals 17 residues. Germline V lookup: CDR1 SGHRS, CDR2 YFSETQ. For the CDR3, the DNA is TGCGCCAGCAGCTCGCTGCCCGGGGGCAGGGAGTCGTATGGCTACACCTTC. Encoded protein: CASSSLPGGRESYGYTF.

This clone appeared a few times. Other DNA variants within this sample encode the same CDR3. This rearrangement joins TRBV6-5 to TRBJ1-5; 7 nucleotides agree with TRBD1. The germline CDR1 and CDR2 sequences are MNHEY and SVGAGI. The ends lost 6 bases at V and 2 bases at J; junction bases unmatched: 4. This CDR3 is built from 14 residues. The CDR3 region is CASRRTGRNQPQHF. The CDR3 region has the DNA TGTGCCAGCAGAAGGACAGGCCGCAATCAGCCCCAGCATTTT.

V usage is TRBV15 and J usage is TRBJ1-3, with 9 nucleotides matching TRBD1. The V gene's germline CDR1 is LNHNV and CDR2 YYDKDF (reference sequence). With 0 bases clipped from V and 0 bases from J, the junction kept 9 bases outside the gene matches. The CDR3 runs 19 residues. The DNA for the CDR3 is TGTGCCACCAGCAGAGAGCTTTGGGGACAGGGCCGCTCTGGAAACACCATATATTTT. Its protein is CATSRELWGQGRSGNTIYF.